What follows are 26 T cell receptor beta chains derived from one specimen sequenced in a study of breast tumors, draining lymph nodes, adjacent tissues. MiXCR was run by TCRdb on the multiplex PCR reads, yielding one entry per CDR3 protein. The sample lists about 270,000 distinct CDR3 sequences, roughly 31% occurring once. The lymph nodes were axillary draining lymph nodes from breast cancer patients. Sequencing input: axillary lymph node tissue. These receptors were obtained from a female donor with breast cancer. Some clones in this sample may be carry-over from other donors' samples.

This clonotype appeared many times. V and J are TRBV2 and TRBJ2-5, with D perhaps TRBD2 (6 bases). CDR1 is SNHLY, CDR2 FYNNEI, per germline. Between the trimmed V and J ends, which lost 8 bases and 3 bases, there was a span of 13 bases. The length of the CDR3 is 13 residues. The CDR3 region is CASLGGAKETQYF. The CDR3 DNA is TGTGCCAGCCTCGGAGGGGCTAAAGAGACCCAGTACTTC.

This clonotype was seen more than once but under ten times. With a much larger clone just one base away, this may be a read error. The chain carries TRBV7-9 and TRBJ2-3, with a possible D match to TRBD1 (5 bases). The V gene's germline CDR1 is SEHNR and CDR2 FQNEAQ (reference sequence). CDR3 length: 17 residues. CDR3 nucleotides: TGTGCCAGCAGCTTACTTGTAGGGGCAGCTTACACAGATCCGCAGTATTTT. This sequence encodes CASSLLVGAAYTDPQYF.

Comments on this clonotype: This clone may be a read error of a much larger clone one base away. The rearrangement links TRBV20-1 to TRBJ2-7; unclear D gene. With 2 bases removed from V and 2 bases from J, the gap between germline ends came to 7 bases. This CDR3 contains 12 residues. Germline V gene lookup returns CDR1 DFQATT and CDR2 SNEGSKA (reference sequence). For the CDR3, the DNA is TGCAGTGCTAGACGGCAGCCCTACGAGCAGTACTTC. Translating it yields CSARRQPYEQYF.

A remark on this clonotype: It is likely a read error, because the conserved phenylalanine at the end of the CDR3 is missing. The chain combines TRBV20-1 with TRBJ2-7; no definite D call. From germline, CDR1 is DFQATT and CDR2 SNEGSKA (reference sequence). The CDR3 totals 14 residues. The CDR3 region has the DNA TGCGGTGCTAAACCCGCGGTAGGTAACTACGAGCAGTACTCC. Residues: CGAKPAVGNYEQYS.

This clonotype has more than one count but fewer than ten. The J gene is TRBJ2-1, the V gene TRBV29-1, with D perhaps given as TRBD1 or TRBD2 (6 bases each). CDR3 size: 14 residues. V lost 2 bases and J lost 8, with 16 bases in between. CDR1 is SQVTM and CDR2 is ANQGSEA in the germline V gene. The CDR3 DNA follows: TGCAGCGTTGAACCCCGCGGGGACATCCATGAGCAGTTCTTC. It yields the protein CSVEPRGDIHEQFF.

The gene calls are TRBV10-3 and TRBJ2-3; 9 positions match TRBD1. V lost 0 bases and J lost 0; bases outside the gene matches: 1. The CDR3 has 16 amino acids. Germline CDR1 reads ENHRY; CDR2 reads SYGVKD. The CDR3 sequence is CAISESGQGSTDTQYF. In DNA, the CDR3 is TGTGCCATCAGTGAGTCGGGACAGGGAAGCACAGATACGCAGTATTTT.

This clonotype has at least ten counts. CDR3 sequence (DNA): TGTGCCAGTAGTCTTCACAGGCAAGAGACCCAGTACTTC. It is translated as CASSLHRQETQYF. The V and J genes are TRBV19 and TRBJ2-5, with a possible D match to TRBD1 (5 bases). V lost 5 bases and J 2 bases, leaving 9 bases between the germline ends. Per the germline V gene, CDR1 is LNHDA and CDR2 is SQIVND (reference sequence). The CDR3 consists of 13 residues.

Comment on this clonotype: Possible read error: a much larger clone is one base away. The chain carries TRBV7-2 and TRBJ2-1, with 7 bases aligning to TRBD2. The CDR3 sequence is 17 residues long. In germline, CDR1 is SGHTA, CDR2 FQGNSA. The CDR3 coding sequence is TGTGCCGGCAGCTCCCCGGGGGGTGGCCTATATGGGAATGAGCAGTTCTTC. Translation gives CAGSSPGGGLYGNEQFF.

V and J are TRBV7-3 and TRBJ2-4; either TRBD1 or TRBD2 may fit D (5 bases each). Germline CDR1 SGHTA, CDR2 FQGTGA. The V end was cut by 5 bases, the J end by 6 bases, with 11 bases between. This CDR3 is 13 amino acids long. The CDR3 here is CASSTGPSNIQYF. DNA for the CDR3: TGTGCCAGCAGCACGGGGCCCTCAAACATTCAGTACTTC.

This clonotype was recorded at least ten times. This chain connects TRBV9 to TRBJ2-3; 8 bases are shared with TRBD2. CDR1 is SGDLS and CDR2 is YYNGEE in the germline V gene. The junction had 0 bases not matched to a gene; V was cut back by 0 bases and J by 0 bases. The CDR3 is 15 residues long. CDR3 nucleotides: TGTGCCAGCAGCGTAGCGGGAGGGAGCACAGATACGCAGTATTTT. Translation gives CASSVAGGSTDTQYF.

Worth noting for this clonotype: Because the CDR3 is missing its conserved closing phenylalanine or tryptophan, this is likely a read error. The V and J genes are TRBV7-9 and TRBJ2-5; 7 bases agree with TRBD2. Germline V gives CDR1 SEHNR, CDR2 FQNEAQ (reference sequence). Trimming cost V 5 bases and J 5 bases; bases outside gene matches: 8. This CDR3 contains 14 residues. CDR3 sequence: CASSDSGRVETQYL. Written as DNA, the CDR3 is TGTGCCAGCAGCGATAGCGGGCGCGTGGAGACCCAGTACCTC.

Points on this clonotype: This may be a read error, as it is one base from a much larger clone. The V gene is TRBV20-1, the J gene TRBJ2-1, with D perhaps matching TRBD2 (5 bases). CDR3 length equals 17 residues. Germline lookup yields CDR1 DFQATT and CDR2 SNEGSKA (reference sequence). The V end lost 0 bases, the J end lost 7 bases, and 22 bases lay between the germline ends. The CDR3 bases are TGCAGTGCTAGAGATCTGGCCGGGATAGTAGCCCGAAATGAGCAGTTCTTC. Encoded protein: CSARDLAGIVARNEQFF.

This clonotype was detected ten times or more. CDR3 nucleotide sequence: TGTGCCAGCAGTTACAGGGGCGGTTCCGGGGAGACCCAGTACTTC. This codes for CASSYRGGSGETQYF. The V gene is TRBV6-5, the J gene TRBJ2-5; D perhaps matches TRBD1 (5 bases). The CDR3 spans 15 residues. V dropped 2 bases and J dropped 5 bases, with 15 bases sitting between them. Germline CDR1 is MNHEY and CDR2 is SVGAGI.

There are many counts of this clonotype. This chain uses TRBV5-1 with TRBJ2-1; 9 bases fit TRBD2. The CDR3 runs 16 residues. Per germline, CDR1 SGHRS and CDR2 YFSETQ. Trimming cost V 4 bases and J 0 bases; bases outside gene matches: 5. CDR3: CASSPHSGSSYNEQFF. DNA for the CDR3: TGCGCCAGCAGCCCTCATAGCGGGAGCTCCTACAATGAGCAGTTCTTC.

In this sample, this clonotype turned up many times. CDR3 nucleotides: TGCGCCAGCAGCCAAGATTCCCTCCTGAAGAATGAGCAGTTCTTC. Protein sequence: CASSQDSLLKNEQFF. The chain joins TRBV4-3 to TRBJ2-1; D unresolved. Trimming left V 0 bases short and J 7 bases short, with 13 bases between. The CDR3 extends over 15 amino acids. Germline loops: CDR1 LGHNA, CDR2 YSLEER.

This clonotype was picked up many times. The V call is TRBV5-4, the J call TRBJ2-3, with D hard to call. Germline V gene lookup returns CDR1 SGHNT and CDR2 YYREEE (reference sequence). V was shortened by 3 bases and J by 2 bases, with 7 bases between the two germline ends. The CDR3 spans 13 residues. Here the CDR3 DNA reads TGTGCCAGCAGCTCCACCAACACAGATACGCAGTATTTT. Amino acids: CASSSTNTDTQYF.

The rearrangement links TRBV14 to TRBJ1-1; D gene uncertain. This CDR3 has 14 residues. The V gene's germline CDR1 is SGHDN and CDR2 FVKESK. Trimming stripped 1 base from V and 5 bases from J, with 11 bases between. CDR3 in amino acids: CASSQVLAVTEAFF. The CDR3, as DNA: TGTGCCAGCAGCCAAGTGTTGGCGGTAACTGAAGCTTTCTTT. The complete variable domain, with remaining parts taken from reference TRBV14 and TRBJ1-1, reads EAGVTQFPSHSVIEKGQTVTLRCDPISGHDNLYWYRRVMGKEIKFLLHFVKESKQDESGMPNNRFLAERTGGTYSTLKVQPAELEDSGVYFCASSQVLAVTEAFFGQGTRLTVV.

This clonotype was counted many times. The gene calls are TRBV20-1 and TRBJ2-3, with a weak D call TRBD1 (6 bases). This CDR3 spans 14 amino acids. Trimming removed 2 bases from V and 2 bases from J, with 11 bases in between. The V gene's germline CDR1 is DFQATT and CDR2 SNEGSKA (reference sequence). CDR3 in DNA: TGCAGTGCTAGACCACAGGGCTTCACAGATACGCAGTATTTT. Protein sequence: CSARPQGFTDTQYF.

This clonotype was picked up many times. The V call is TRBV12-3 or TRBV12-4, the J call TRBJ2-7, with no clear D. The V and J ends lost 3 bases and 3 bases respectively, with 6 bases between them. The CDR3 totals 12 residues. In nucleotides, the CDR3 is TGTGCCAGCAGTTTTGGCAGCTACGAGCAGTACTTC. Translated: CASSFGSYEQYF.

Comment on this clonotype: Germline is not matched at one junction end, which may reflect a read error. The chain couples TRBV18 to TRBJ2-5, with 9 positions matching TRBD2. Germline V CDR1 and CDR2: KGHSH, LQKENI. This CDR3 spans 14 amino acids. The CDR3 region is CASTTGLAEDTQYF. For the CDR3, the DNA is TGTGCCAGCACTACGGGACTAGCTGAAGACACCCAGTACTTC.

A few counts support this clonotype. The CDR3 sequence: CASGQGRFSNQPQHF. CDR3 in DNA: TGCGCCTCCGGACAGGGGCGGTTTAGCAATCAGCCCCAGCATTTT. This chain uses TRBV4-1 with TRBJ1-5; 9 nucleotides agree with TRBD1. Germline V CDR1 and CDR2: MGHRA, YSYEKL. The J segment lost 0 bases and the V segment lost 11 bases, leaving 8 bases of the junction unmatched. This CDR3 spans 15 amino acids.

The table lists this clonotype with many counts. This chain uses TRBV5-1 with TRBJ1-2; unclear D gene. CDR3 length: 16 amino acids. The ends were cut back, 0 bases at V and 0 bases at J, with 12 bases in the middle. Germline V gene sequence: CDR1 SGHRS, CDR2 YFSETQ. CDR3 coding DNA: TGCGCCAGCAGCTTGGGGCCGGGAAAAGCTAACTATGGCTACACCTTC. Translated: CASSLGPGKANYGYTF.

This clonotype was detected a few times. The chain carries TRBV6-5 and TRBJ2-2, with TRBD1 identical over 7 bases. The J segment lost 5 bases and the V segment lost 7 bases, leaving 10 bases of the junction unmatched. CDR1 is MNHEY and CDR2 is SVGAGI in the germline V gene. The CDR3 is made up of 15 amino acids. CDR3 loop: CASTWRGGRTGELFF. Written as DNA, the CDR3 is TGTGCCAGCACCTGGCGAGGGGGCCGAACCGGGGAGCTGTTTTTT.

This chain joins TRBV30 and TRBJ2-1, with D possibly being TRBD1 (5 bases). The ends were cut back, 0 bases at V and 10 bases at J, with 13 bases in the middle. This CDR3 spans 13 amino acids. Germline V gene sequence: CDR1 GTSNPN, CDR2 SVGIG (reference sequence). The CDR3 reads CAWSVIQGAEQFF. The CDR3 DNA is TGTGCCTGGAGTGTAATCCAGGGCGCGGAGCAGTTCTTC.

The chain is built from TRBV11-1 and TRBJ2-2; 11 bases are a match to TRBD2. J gave up 0 bases and V 1 base, and 16 bases lay outside the gene matches. The CDR3 sequence is 22 residues long. Germline-derived CDR1 and CDR2 are SGHAT and FQDESV (reference sequence). The CDR3 region has the DNA TGTGCCAGCAGCTTAGATTTGGCAGCCGGAACTAGCGGGAGATCGAACACCGGGGAGCTGTTTTTT. Its protein is CASSLDLAAGTSGRSNTGELFF.

This clonotype turned up a few times. The chain carries TRBV6-5 and TRBJ1-2; D gene ambiguous. Germline V gene lookup returns CDR1 MNHEY and CDR2 SVGAGI. This CDR3 region has 12 residues. With 5 bases removed from V and 4 bases from J, the gap between germline ends came to 8 bases. CDR3 coding DNA: TGTGCCAGCAGTAACCCGACCTATGGCTACACCTTC. Its translation: CASSNPTYGYTF.